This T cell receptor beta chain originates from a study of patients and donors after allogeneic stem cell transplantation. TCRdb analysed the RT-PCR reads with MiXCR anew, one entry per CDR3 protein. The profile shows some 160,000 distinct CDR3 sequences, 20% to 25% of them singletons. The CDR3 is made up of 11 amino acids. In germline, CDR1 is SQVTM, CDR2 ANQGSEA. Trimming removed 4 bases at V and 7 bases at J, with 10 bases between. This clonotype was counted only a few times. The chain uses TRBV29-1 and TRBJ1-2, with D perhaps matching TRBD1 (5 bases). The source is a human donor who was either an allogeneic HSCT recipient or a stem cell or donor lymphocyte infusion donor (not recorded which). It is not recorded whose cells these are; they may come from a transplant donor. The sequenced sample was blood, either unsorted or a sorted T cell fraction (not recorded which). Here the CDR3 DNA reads TGCAGCGTTGTGCAGGGAGGTGGCTACACCTTC. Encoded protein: CSVVQGGGYTF.